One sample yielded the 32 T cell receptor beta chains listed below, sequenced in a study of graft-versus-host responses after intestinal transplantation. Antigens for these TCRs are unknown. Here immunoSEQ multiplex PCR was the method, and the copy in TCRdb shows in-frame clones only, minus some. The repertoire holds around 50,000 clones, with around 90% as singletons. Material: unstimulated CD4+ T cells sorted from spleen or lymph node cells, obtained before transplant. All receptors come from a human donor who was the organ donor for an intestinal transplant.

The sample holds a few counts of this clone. The CDR3 region has the DNA TGTGCCAGCAGCCAAGCAGATCGGACAGATAGCAATCAGCCCCAGCATTTT. The encoded protein is CASSQADRTDSNQPQHF. The V and J genes are TRBV4-2 and TRBJ1-5; maybe TRBD1 (6 bases). Germline V CDR1 and CDR2: LGHNA, YNFKEQ. The CDR3 runs 17 residues. The V end was cut by 1 base, the J end by 0 bases, with 13 bases between.

DNA of the CDR3: TGTGCCAGCAGTGCGGGGACACTGGGGGCCGAGCAGTACTTC. This encodes CASSAGTLGAEQYF. The J gene is TRBJ2-7, the V gene TRBV2, with D perhaps TRBD1 (6 bases). Trimming took off 4 bases at V and 6 bases at J, with 16 bases between the two ends. The CDR3 has 14 residues. The germline gives CDR1 SNHLY, CDR2 FYNNEI.

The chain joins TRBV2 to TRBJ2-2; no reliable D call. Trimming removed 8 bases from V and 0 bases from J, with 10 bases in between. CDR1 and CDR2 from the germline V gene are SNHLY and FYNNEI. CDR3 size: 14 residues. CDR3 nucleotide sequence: TGTGCCAGCGTCAAGCGACCGAACACCGGGGAGCTGTTTTTT. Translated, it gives CASVKRPNTGELFF.

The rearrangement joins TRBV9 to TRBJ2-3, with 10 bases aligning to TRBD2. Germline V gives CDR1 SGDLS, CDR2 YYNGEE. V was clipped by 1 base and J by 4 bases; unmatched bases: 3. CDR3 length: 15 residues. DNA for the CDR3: TGTGCCAGCAGCGTATTGGGACTAGCGTCAGATACGCAGTATTTT. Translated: CASSVLGLASDTQYF.

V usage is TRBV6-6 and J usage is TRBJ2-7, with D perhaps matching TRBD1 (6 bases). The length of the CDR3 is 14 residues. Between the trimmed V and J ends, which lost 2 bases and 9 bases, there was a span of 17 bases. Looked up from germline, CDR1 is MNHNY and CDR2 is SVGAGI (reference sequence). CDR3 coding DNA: TGTGCCAGCAGTTACGACAGGAAATCATTGGGGCAGTACTTC. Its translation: CASSYDRKSLGQYF.

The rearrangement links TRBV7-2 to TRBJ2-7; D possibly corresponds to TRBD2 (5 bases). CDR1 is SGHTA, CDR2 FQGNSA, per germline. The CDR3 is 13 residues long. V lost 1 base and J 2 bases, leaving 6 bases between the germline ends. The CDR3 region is CASSLELAYEQYF. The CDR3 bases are TGTGCCAGCAGCTTAGAACTAGCCTACGAGCAGTACTTC.

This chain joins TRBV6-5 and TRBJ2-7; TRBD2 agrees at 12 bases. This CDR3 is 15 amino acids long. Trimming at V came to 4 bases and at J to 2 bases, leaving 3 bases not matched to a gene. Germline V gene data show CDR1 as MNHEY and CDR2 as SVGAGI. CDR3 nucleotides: TGTGCCAGCAGTTTACTAGCGGGAGGCCCCTACGAGCAGTACTTC. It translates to CASSLLAGGPYEQYF.

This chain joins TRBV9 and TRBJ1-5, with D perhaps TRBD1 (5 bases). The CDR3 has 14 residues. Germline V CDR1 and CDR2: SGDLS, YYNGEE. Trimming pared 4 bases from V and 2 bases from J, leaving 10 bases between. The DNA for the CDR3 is TGTGCCAGCAGCCCCGGGGGGGGCAATCAGCCCCAGCATTTT. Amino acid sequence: CASSPGGGNQPQHF. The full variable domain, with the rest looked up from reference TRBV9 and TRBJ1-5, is DSGVTQTPKHLITATGQRVTLRCSPRSGDLSVYWYQQSLDQGLQFLIQYYNGEERAKGNILERFSAQQFPDLHSELNLSSLELGDSALYFCASSPGGGNQPQHFGDGTRLSIL.

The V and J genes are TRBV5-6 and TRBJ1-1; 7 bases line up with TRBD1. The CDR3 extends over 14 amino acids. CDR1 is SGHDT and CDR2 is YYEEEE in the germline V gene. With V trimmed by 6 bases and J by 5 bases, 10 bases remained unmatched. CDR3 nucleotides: TGTGCCAGCATGACGCAGGGGGTGGGAACTGAAGCTTTCTTT. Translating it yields CASMTQGVGTEAFF.

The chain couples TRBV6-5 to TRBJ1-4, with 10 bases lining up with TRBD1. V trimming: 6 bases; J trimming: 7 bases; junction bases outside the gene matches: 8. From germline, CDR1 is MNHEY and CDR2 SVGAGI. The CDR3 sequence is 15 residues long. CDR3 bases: TGTGCCAGCAGAAAGACCGGGACAGGGGCTGAAAAACTGTTTTTT. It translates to CASRKTGTGAEKLFF.

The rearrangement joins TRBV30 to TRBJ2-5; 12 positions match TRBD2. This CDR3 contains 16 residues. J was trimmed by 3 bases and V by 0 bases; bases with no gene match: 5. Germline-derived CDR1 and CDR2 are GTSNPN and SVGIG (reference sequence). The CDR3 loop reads CAWSVVRTSGKETQYF. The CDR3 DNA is TGTGCCTGGAGTGTAGTTCGGACTAGCGGGAAAGAGACCCAGTACTTC.

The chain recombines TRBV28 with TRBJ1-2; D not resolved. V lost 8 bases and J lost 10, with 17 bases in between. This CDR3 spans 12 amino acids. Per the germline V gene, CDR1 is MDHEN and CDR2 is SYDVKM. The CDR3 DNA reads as TGTGCCAGCTATCGTAGGAACGGGAACTACACCTTC. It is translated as CASYRRNGNYTF.

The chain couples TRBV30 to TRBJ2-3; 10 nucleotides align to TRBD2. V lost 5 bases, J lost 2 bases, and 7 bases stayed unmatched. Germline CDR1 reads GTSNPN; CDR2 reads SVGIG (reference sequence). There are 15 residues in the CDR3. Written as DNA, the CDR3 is TGTGCCTGGGGCCTCGGACTAGCGGCCACAGATACGCAGTATTTT. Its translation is CAWGLGLAATDTQYF.

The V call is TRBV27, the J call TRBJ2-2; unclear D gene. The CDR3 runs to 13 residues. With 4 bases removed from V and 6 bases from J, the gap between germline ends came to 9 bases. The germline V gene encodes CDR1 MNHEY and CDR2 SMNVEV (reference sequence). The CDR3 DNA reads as TGTGCCAGCAGTTCCGGAGATGCCGGGGAGCTGTTTTTT. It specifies CASSSGDAGELFF.

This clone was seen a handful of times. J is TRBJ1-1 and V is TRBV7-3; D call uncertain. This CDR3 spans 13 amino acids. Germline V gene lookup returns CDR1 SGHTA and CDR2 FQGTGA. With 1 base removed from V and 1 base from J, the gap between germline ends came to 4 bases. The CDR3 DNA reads TGTGCCAGCAGCTTAAGGGCGAACACTGAAGCTTTCTTT. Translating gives CASSLRANTEAFF.

CDR3 region: CAWSPTNTNEKLFF. Written as DNA, the CDR3 is TGTGCCTGGAGCCCGACAAATACTAATGAAAAACTGTTTTTT. The chain has TRBV30 and TRBJ1-4; no firm D call. V lost 3 bases, J lost 2 bases, and 10 bases lay in between. Germline CDR1 reads GTSNPN; CDR2 reads SVGIG (reference sequence). This CDR3 spans 14 amino acids.

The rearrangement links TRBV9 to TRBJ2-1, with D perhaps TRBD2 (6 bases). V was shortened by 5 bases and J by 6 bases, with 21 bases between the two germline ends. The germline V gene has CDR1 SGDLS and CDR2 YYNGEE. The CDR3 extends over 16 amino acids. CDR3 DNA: TGTGCCAGCAGGTCGGCCGTGGAGGGGTTCCGCAATGAGCAGTTCTTC. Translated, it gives CASRSAVEGFRNEQFF.

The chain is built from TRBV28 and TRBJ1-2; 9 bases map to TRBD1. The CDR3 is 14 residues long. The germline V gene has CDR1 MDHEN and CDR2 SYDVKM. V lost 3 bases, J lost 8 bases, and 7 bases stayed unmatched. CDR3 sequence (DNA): TGTGCCAGCAGTTTTGGGGACAGGGTAAAGGGCTACACCTTC. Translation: CASSFGDRVKGYTF.

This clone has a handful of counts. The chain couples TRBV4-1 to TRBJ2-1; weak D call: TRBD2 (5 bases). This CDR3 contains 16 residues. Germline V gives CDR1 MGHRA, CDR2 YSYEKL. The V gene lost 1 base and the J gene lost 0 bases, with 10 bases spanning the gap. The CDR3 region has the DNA TGCGCCAGCAGCCAAGCAGCGGACGCCTCCTACAATGAGCAGTTCTTC. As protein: CASSQAADASYNEQFF.

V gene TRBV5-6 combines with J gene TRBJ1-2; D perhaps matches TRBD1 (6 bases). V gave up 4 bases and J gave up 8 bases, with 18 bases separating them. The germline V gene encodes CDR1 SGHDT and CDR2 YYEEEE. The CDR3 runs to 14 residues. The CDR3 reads CASSPDGGPAGYTF. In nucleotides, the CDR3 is TGTGCCAGCAGCCCGGACGGGGGGCCGGCCGGCTACACCTTC.

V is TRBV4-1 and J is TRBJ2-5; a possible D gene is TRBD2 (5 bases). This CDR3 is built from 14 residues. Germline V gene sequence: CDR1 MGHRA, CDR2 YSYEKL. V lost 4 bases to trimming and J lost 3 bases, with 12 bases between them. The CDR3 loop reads CASSPFRGKETQYF. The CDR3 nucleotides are TGCGCCAGCAGCCCATTCCGGGGAAAAGAGACCCAGTACTTC.

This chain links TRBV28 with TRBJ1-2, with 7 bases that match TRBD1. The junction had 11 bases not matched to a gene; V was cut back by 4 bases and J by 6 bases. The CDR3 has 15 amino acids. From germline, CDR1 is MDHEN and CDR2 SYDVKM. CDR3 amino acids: CASSSLQQGRDGYTF. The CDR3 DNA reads TGTGCCAGCAGTTCCTTACAACAGGGGAGAGATGGCTACACCTTC.

CDR3 in amino acids: CATYRESKNIQYF. The CDR3 bases are TGCGCCACCTACAGGGAGAGCAAAAACATTCAGTACTTC. The chain carries TRBV10-1 and TRBJ2-4; TRBD1 is a possible D gene (6 bases). The germline V gene encodes CDR1 WNHNN and CDR2 SYGVQD (reference sequence). This CDR3 has 13 residues. V was cut by 10 bases and J by 3 bases, with 13 bases left in between.

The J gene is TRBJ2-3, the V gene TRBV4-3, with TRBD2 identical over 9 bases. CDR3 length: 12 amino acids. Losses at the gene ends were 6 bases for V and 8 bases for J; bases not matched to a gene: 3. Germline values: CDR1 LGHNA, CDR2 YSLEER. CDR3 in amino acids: CASSFSGGTQYF. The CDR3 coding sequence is TGCGCCAGCAGTTTTAGCGGGGGTACGCAGTATTTT.

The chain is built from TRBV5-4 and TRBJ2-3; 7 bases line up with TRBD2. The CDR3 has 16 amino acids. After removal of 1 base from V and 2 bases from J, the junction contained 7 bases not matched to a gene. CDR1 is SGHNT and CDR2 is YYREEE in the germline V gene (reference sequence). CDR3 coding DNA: TGTGCCAGCAGCTTGACTAGCGCGCTCCTCACAGATACGCAGTATTTT. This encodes CASSLTSALLTDTQYF.

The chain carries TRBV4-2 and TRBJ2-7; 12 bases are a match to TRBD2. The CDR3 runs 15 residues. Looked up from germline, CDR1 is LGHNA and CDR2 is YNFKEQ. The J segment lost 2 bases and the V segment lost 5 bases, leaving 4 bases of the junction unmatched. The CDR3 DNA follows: TGTGCCAGCAGCAGGACTAGCGGGACAACCTACGAGCAGTACTTC. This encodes CASSRTSGTTYEQYF.

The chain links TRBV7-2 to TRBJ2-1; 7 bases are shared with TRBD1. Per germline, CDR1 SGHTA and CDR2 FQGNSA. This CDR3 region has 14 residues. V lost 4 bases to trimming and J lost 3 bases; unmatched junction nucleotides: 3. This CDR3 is CASSSRQGYNEQFF. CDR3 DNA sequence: TGTGCCAGCAGCTCAAGACAGGGCTACAATGAGCAGTTCTTC.

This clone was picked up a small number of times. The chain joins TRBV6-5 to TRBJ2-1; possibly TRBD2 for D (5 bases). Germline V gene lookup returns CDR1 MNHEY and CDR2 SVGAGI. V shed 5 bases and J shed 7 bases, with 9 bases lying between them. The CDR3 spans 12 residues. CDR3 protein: CASSTRRNEQFF. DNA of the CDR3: TGTGCCAGCAGTACTAGGAGGAATGAGCAGTTCTTC.

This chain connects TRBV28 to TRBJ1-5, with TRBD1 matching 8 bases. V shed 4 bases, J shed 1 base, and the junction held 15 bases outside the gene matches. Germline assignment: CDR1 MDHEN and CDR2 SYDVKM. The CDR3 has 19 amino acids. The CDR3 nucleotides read TGTGCCAGCAGTTCGAGGACAGGGTGGGGCTCTATGAGCAATCAGCCCCAGCATTTT. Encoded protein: CASSSRTGWGSMSNQPQHF. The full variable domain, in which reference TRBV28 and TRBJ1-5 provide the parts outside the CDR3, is DVKVTQSSRYLVKRTGEKVFLECVQDMDHENMFWYRQDPGLGLRLIYFSYDVKMKEKGDIPEGYSVSREKKERFSLILESASTNQTSMYLCASSSRTGWGSMSNQPQHFGDGTRLSIL.

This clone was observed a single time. CDR3 loop: CASSQLRLAPNTGELFF. The DNA for the CDR3 is TGCGCCAGCAGCCAATTACGACTAGCGCCGAACACCGGGGAGCTGTTTTTT. The genes are TRBV4-1 and TRBJ2-2; TRBD2 agrees at 8 bases. Germline trimming cut 2 bases from V and 0 bases from J; bases unmatched to any gene: 5. The germline CDR1 and CDR2 sequences are MGHRA and YSYEKL. The CDR3 is 17 residues long.

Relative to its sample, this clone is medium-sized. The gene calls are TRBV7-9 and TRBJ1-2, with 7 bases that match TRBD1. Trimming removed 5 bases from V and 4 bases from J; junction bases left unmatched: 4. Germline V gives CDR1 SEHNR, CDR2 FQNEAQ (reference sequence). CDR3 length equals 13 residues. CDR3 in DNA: TGTGCCAGCAGCAGAGGGACAGTCTATGGCTACACCTTC. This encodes CASSRGTVYGYTF.

The CDR3 DNA follows: TGTGCCAGCTCTAAGGGAGGTTACGAGCAGTACTTC. Amino acids: CASSKGGYEQYF. The chain is built from TRBV2 and TRBJ2-7; tentative D call: TRBD2 (6 bases). The V gene lost 8 bases and the J gene lost 4 bases, with 12 bases spanning the gap. Germline V gene data show CDR1 as SNHLY and CDR2 as FYNNEI. The CDR3 contains 12 residues.